A single TCR beta chain is shown here with its context. Its specificity is unknown. The data were obtained in a study of blood T cells in healthy people across ages. Study results and caveats: Whereas aged donors had fewer naive CD4+ cells, long-lived donors had more of them and higher diversity. CMV status of donors was unknown, possibly confounding expanded clonotype changes.

Healthy individuals of Caucasian origin from Russia, aged roughly 6 to 95, served as donors. Per-sample PBMC isolation yielded at least 7 million cells. Together with a sample-barcoded 5' primer, a J-beta primer mix was included in a second PCR lasting roughly 6 to 12 cycles. TCRdb reprocessed the 5' RACE reads with MiXCR, giving one entry per CDR3 protein. The table shows 700,000 to 850,000 distinct CDR3 sequences, with approximately 35% occurring only once. Germline assignment: CDR1 SEHNR and CDR2 FQNEAQ (reference sequence). CDR3 size: 15 residues. The sequencing sample was made of blood. This chain uses TRBV7-9 with TRBJ2-5, with D possibly being TRBD1 or TRBD2 (6 bases each). The J call is uncertain, as TRBJ2-7 better fits the DNA end. The receptor comes from a man between 18 and 35 years old in good health. The CDR3 nucleotides are TGTGCCAGCAAGCCCTCCGGGGGCCGGAATCCCGAGCAGTACTTC. Residues: CASKPSGGRNPEQYF.